The 20 T cell receptor beta chains given below trace back to one sample, sequenced in a study of neoadjuvant anti-PD-1 for oral cavity cancer. Time point described: after neoadjuvant nivolumab, at surgical resection. The assay was immunoSEQ multiplex PCR, and TCRdb's table has in-frame clones only and misses some. The repertoire holds tens of thousands of clones, with 25% to 30% as singletons. The input for sequencing was tumor tissue, taken after nivolumab (anti-PD-1) treatment. These receptor sequences come from a person between 40 and 80 years old with oral cavity squamous cell carcinoma.

The chain's CDR3 is CASTSLGGTYGYTF. For the CDR3, the DNA is TGTGCCAGTACCTCTTTGGGGGGAACCTATGGCTACACCTTC. V gene TRBV19 combines with J gene TRBJ1-2; D is possibly TRBD1 (5 bases). Germline values: CDR1 LNHDA, CDR2 SQIVND (reference sequence). Between the trimmed V and J ends, which lost 7 bases and 4 bases, there was a span of 16 bases. CDR3 length equals 14 residues.

The chain recombines TRBV6-6 with TRBJ1-1; D gene unclear. The CDR3 consists of 11 residues. V gave up 2 bases and J gave up 8 bases, with 6 bases separating them. Germline V gives CDR1 MNHNY, CDR2 SVGAGI (reference sequence). For the CDR3, the DNA is TGTGCCAGCAGTTACCGCAACGAAGCTTTCTTT. The encoded protein is CASSYRNEAFF.

The chain is built from TRBV28 and TRBJ1-2, with D maybe TRBD1 (6 bases). CDR1 is MDHEN, CDR2 SYDVKM, per germline. The CDR3 extends over 13 amino acids. V lost 7 bases, J lost 2 bases, and 11 bases lay in between. CDR3 nucleotides: TGTGCCAGCAACAGGGAGGGGAACTATGGCTACACCTTC. This gives the protein CASNREGNYGYTF.

This clone has only a few counts. The CDR3: CASSKGTSGTSYNEQFF. CDR3 bases: TGTGCCAGCAGCAAAGGGACTAGCGGGACCTCCTACAATGAGCAGTTCTTC. The chain uses TRBV11-3 and TRBJ2-1; 13 bases agree with TRBD2. The CDR3 loop spans 17 amino acids. Germline V lookup: CDR1 SGHNT, CDR2 YENEEA. With 5 bases clipped from V and 0 bases from J, the junction kept 4 bases outside the gene matches.

The table lists this clone with many counts. The chain employs TRBV2 and TRBJ1-2, with 7 positions matching TRBD1. CDR3 length: 15 amino acids. V was pared by 6 bases and J by 1 base, with 8 bases of the junction left unmatched. CDR1 is SNHLY and CDR2 is FYNNEI in the germline V gene. The DNA of the CDR3 is TGTGCCAGCAGAAGTGGGGGGACAGTTAACTATGGCTACACCTTC. Its protein is CASRSGGTVNYGYTF.

The table lists this clone with a few counts. The chain carries TRBV30 and TRBJ1-4; TRBD1 matches 10 bases. This CDR3 has 15 residues. Germline CDR1 reads GTSNPN; CDR2 reads SVGIG (reference sequence). The trim removed 1 base at V and 7 bases at J, leaving 6 bases unmatched. The CDR3 loop is CAWSARQGAAEKLFF. DNA for the CDR3: TGTGCCTGGAGTGCTCGACAGGGGGCGGCTGAAAAACTGTTTTTT.

This chain joins TRBV9 and TRBJ2-5, with a weak D call TRBD1 (7 bases). V was clipped by 1 base and J by 2 bases, with 12 bases between them. Germline-derived CDR1 and CDR2 are SGDLS and YYNGEE. The CDR3 sequence is 15 residues long. The CDR3 bases are TGTGCCAGCAGCGTACAGGGGGGCCCGCAAGAGACCCAGTACTTC. Translating it yields CASSVQGGPQETQYF.

This clone has only a few counts. The J gene is TRBJ2-7, the V gene TRBV28; 9 bases match TRBD1. Germline CDR1 reads MDHEN; CDR2 reads SYDVKM. The CDR3 length is 15 residues. V gave up 1 base and J gave up 6 bases; unmatched junction bases: 7. In DNA form, the CDR3 reads TGTGCCAGCAGTTTATTTGGGACAGGGAGCGGCGAGCAGTACTTC. It yields the protein CASSLFGTGSGEQYF.

V usage is TRBV9 and J usage is TRBJ2-4; possible D gene TRBD2, 6 bases. Trimming took 0 bases from V and 8 from J, leaving 21 bases between them. In germline, CDR1 is SGDLS, CDR2 YYNGEE. This CDR3 comprises 17 residues. The CDR3 loop is CASSVAEGFPGGDIQYF. CDR3 coding DNA: TGTGCCAGCAGCGTAGCGGAGGGGTTCCCCGGAGGAGACATTCAGTACTTC.

V gene TRBV20-1 combines with J gene TRBJ2-1; no definite D call. Looked up from germline, CDR1 is DFQATT and CDR2 is SNEGSKA (reference sequence). This CDR3 comprises 11 residues. Trimming shortened V by 7 bases and J by 7 bases, and 11 bases separated the two germline ends. CDR3 bases: TGCAGTGTAGAAAGGGCGAATGAGCAGTTCTTC. Translated, it gives CSVERANEQFF.

The table lists this clone with a few counts. The V gene is TRBV4-1, the J gene TRBJ2-2; D unresolved. The CDR3 covers 15 residues. Germline values: CDR1 MGHRA, CDR2 YSYEKL. The V end was cut by 3 bases, the J end by 3 bases, with 11 bases between. CDR3 sequence reads: CASSHQGLDTGELFF. CDR3 in DNA: TGCGCCAGCAGCCATCAAGGGTTGGACACCGGGGAGCTGTTTTTT.

This clone was picked up many times. The rearrangement joins TRBV20-1 to TRBJ1-2; D not certain. Trimming stripped 6 bases from V and 14 bases from J, with 13 bases between. From germline, CDR1 is DFQATT and CDR2 SNEGSKA (reference sequence). This CDR3 comprises 9 residues. In nucleotides, the CDR3 is TGCAGTGCCCTACAGCCGCCGACCTTC. Its translation: CSALQPPTF.

This clone was seen a few times. The V call is TRBV5-1, the J call TRBJ1-6; 7 bases align to TRBD1. The junction had 7 bases not matched to a gene; V was cut back by 1 base and J by 6 bases. Germline loops: CDR1 SGHRS, CDR2 YFSETQ. This CDR3 is 16 amino acids long. CDR3 amino acids: CASSLTYSGGNSPLHF. Written as DNA, the CDR3 is TGCGCCAGCAGCTTGACGTACTCAGGGGGTAATTCACCCCTCCACTTT.

This clone was found a few times. This rearrangement joins TRBV30 to TRBJ1-2; D remains ambiguous. The CDR3 extends over 14 amino acids. With 1 base removed from V and 7 bases from J, the gap between germline ends came to 16 bases. The germline CDR1 and CDR2 sequences are GTSNPN and SVGIG (reference sequence). For the CDR3, the DNA is TGTGCCTGGAGTGAGGACGCACCTATAAGTGGCTACACCTTC. This sequence encodes CAWSEDAPISGYTF. Full variable domain (outside the CDR3, taken from reference TRBV30 and TRBJ1-2): SQTIHQWPATLVQPVGSPLSLECTVEGTSNPNLYWYRQAAGRGLQLLFYSVGIGQISSEVPQNLSASRPQDRQFILSSKKLLLSDSGFYLCAWSEDAPISGYTFGSGTRLTVV.

The V gene is TRBV6-5, the J gene TRBJ2-5; TRBD1 or TRBD2 may be the D gene (5 bases each). Trimming pared 0 bases from V and 4 bases from J, leaving 9 bases between. CDR3 length equals 14 residues. Germline loops: CDR1 MNHEY, CDR2 SVGAGI. The CDR3 DNA reads as TGTGCCAGCAGTTACTCGATCGGGGCAGAGACCCAGTACTTC. It codes for CASSYSIGAETQYF.

The chain is built from TRBV2 and TRBJ2-2; D might be TRBD1 (5 bases). The V and J ends lost 10 bases and 5 bases respectively, with 8 bases between them. CDR1 is SNHLY, CDR2 FYNNEI, per germline. This CDR3 is 11 amino acids long. The DNA for the CDR3 is TGTGCCACCCAGGGAACCGGGGAGCTGTTTTTT. Protein: CATQGTGELFF.

This clone was detected a few times. The V gene is TRBV4-1, the J gene TRBJ1-2; no definite D call. This CDR3 has 15 residues. Trimming removed 2 bases from V and 8 bases from J, with 18 bases in between. CDR1 is MGHRA, CDR2 YSYEKL, per germline. CDR3 amino acids: CASSQQRHMMEGYTF. In DNA form, the CDR3 reads TGCGCCAGCAGCCAACAACGACACATGATGGAGGGCTACACCTTC.

This clone was observed once. V is TRBV6-1 and J is TRBJ2-6; possibly TRBD1 for D (5 bases). The germline V gene encodes CDR1 MNHNS and CDR2 SASEGT. The CDR3 extends over 17 amino acids. Trimming shortened V by 6 bases and J by 4 bases, and 19 bases separated the two germline ends. The CDR3 spells CASRERTGLRGANVLTF. The CDR3 DNA reads TGTGCCAGCAGGGAACGTACAGGCTTGAGAGGGGCCAACGTCCTGACTTTC.

The J gene is TRBJ1-1, the V gene TRBV29-1, with 10 bases matching TRBD1. Trimming cost V 6 bases and J 7 bases; bases outside gene matches: 11. Germline CDR1 and CDR2: SQVTM and ANQGSEA. This CDR3 is 14 amino acids long. The CDR3 loop is CSVGAGTGVSEAFF. CDR3 in DNA: TGCAGCGTAGGAGCCGGGACAGGGGTTAGTGAAGCTTTCTTT.

The J gene is TRBJ2-1, the V gene TRBV2, with 7 bases lining up with TRBD2. Losses at the gene ends were 6 bases for V and 4 bases for J; bases not matched to a gene: 9. The CDR3 loop spans 15 amino acids. In germline, CDR1 is SNHLY, CDR2 FYNNEI. CDR3 sequence (DNA): TGTGCCAGCAGGCGTGGCGGGAGAGGATACAATGAGCAGTTCTTC. It yields the protein CASRRGGRGYNEQFF. Using reference TRBV2 and TRBJ2-1 for the parts outside the CDR3, the full variable domain is EPEVTQTPSHQVTQMGQEVILRCVPISNHLYFYWYRQILGQKVEFLVSFYNNEISEKSEIFDDQFSVERPDGSNFTLKIRSTKLEDSAMYFCASRRGGRGYNEQFFGPGTRLTVL.